One T cell receptor (beta chain) is described in this entry. Its specificity is unknown. Here immunoSEQ multiplex PCR was the method, and the copy in TCRdb shows in-frame clones only, minus some. The table lists fewer than 80,000 clones, around 70% of them singletons. CD4+ T cells specific for antigen were expanded with viral peptide pools by the ViraFEST assay before sequencing. Investigators separated out CD4+ T cells once around nine days of culture had passed. The vaccine given was either BNT162b2 or mRNA-1273, in two doses. Vaccine recipients had no previous SARS-CoV-2 infection; their nucleocapsid antibodies were negative. Researchers reported culturing approximately 2.2 million PBMC in each well, adding around 9.6 IU/ml IL-2 and about 10 ug/ml peptides. IL-2 medium was substituted for half the medium on days 3 and 7. Germline V gives CDR1 SEHNR, CDR2 FQNEAQ (reference sequence). The CDR3 runs 15 residues. Trimming removed 1 base at V and 4 bases at J, with 10 bases between.

This sample was included in a study of vaccination effects on CD4 cells after COVID-19. The TCR sequence derives from a human donor who received a COVID-19 vaccine. Sample: CD4+ T cells from PBMCs cultured with HCoV-229E spike peptides, taken after COVID-19 vaccination. The chain uses TRBV7-9 and TRBJ1-4; D gene ambiguous. The CDR3 region is CASSLDRFLNEKLFF. In DNA form, the CDR3 reads TGTGCCAGCAGCTTAGATCGGTTCCTTAATGAAAAACTGTTTTTT.